Below, one TCR beta chain is given with its context. Its matching antigen is unknown. The entry originates in a study of CD8 T cells in Susac syndrome. Study-wide points: Among active patients and in TEMRA cells, CD8+ clonal expansion in Susac reached its peak. Susac-specific public clones were found in total CD8+ and CD8+ TEMRA repertoires, numbering under 20 and five, respectively.

CDR3 length equals 13 residues. CDR1 MNHEY and CDR2 SVGEGT come from the germline V gene. Trimming removed 2 bases from V and 3 bases from J, with 8 bases in between. The CD8+ and CD4+ T cells were negatively isolated, with the TEMRA cells enriched by FACS. Roughly 0.45 to 1 ug RNA was reverse transcribed with random hexamers. TCRdb re-analysed the immunoSEQ multiplex PCR reads in MiXCR, keeping a single row per CDR3 protein. The sample shows about 83,000 distinct CDR3 sequences, 85% to 95% of them seen only once. The gene calls are TRBV6-2 or TRBV6-3 and TRBJ2-7; D remains ambiguous. The sequence came from a human donor with Susac syndrome. The sequencing sample was made of CD8+ T cells from PBMCs. The CDR3 region is CASSYLLGYEQYF. DNA for the CDR3: TGTGCCAGCAGTTACCTACTCGGCTACGAGCAGTACTTC.